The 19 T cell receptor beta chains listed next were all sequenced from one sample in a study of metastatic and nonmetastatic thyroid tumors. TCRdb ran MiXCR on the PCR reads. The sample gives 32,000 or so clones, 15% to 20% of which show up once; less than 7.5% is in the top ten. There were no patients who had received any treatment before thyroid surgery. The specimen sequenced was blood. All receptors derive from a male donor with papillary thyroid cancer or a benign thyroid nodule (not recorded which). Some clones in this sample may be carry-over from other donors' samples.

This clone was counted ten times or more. The CDR3 bases are TGTGCCAGCAGTTTGACTGGATACGAGCAGTACTTC. Its protein product is CASSLTGYEQYF. The rearrangement uses TRBV12-3 or TRBV12-4 and TRBJ2-7; D is undetermined. With 3 bases removed from V and 4 bases from J, the gap between germline ends came to 7 bases. The CDR3 has 12 residues.

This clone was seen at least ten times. CDR3 residues: CASSPRDSYTEAFF. The CDR3, as DNA: TGTGCCAGCAGCCCTCGGGACAGCTACACTGAAGCTTTCTTT. The chain employs TRBV3-1 and TRBJ1-1, with 7 nucleotides matching TRBD1. CDR3 length: 14 amino acids. Germline V gene data show CDR1 as LGHDT and CDR2 as YNNKEL (reference sequence). V shed 4 bases and J 3 bases; nucleotides not matched to a gene: 5.

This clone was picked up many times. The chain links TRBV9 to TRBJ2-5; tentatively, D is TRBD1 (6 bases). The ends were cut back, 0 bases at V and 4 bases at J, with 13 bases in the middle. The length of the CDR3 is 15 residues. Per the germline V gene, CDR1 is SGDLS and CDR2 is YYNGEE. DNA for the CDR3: TGTGCCAGCAGCGTAGGAACAGGGTGGGGAGAGACCCAGTACTTC. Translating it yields CASSVGTGWGETQYF. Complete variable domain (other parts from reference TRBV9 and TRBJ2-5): DSGVTQTPKHLITATGQRVTLRCSPRSGDLSVYWYQQSLDQGLQFLIQYYNGEERAKGNILERFSAQQFPDLHSELNLSSLELGDSALYFCASSVGTGWGETQYFGPGTRLLVL.

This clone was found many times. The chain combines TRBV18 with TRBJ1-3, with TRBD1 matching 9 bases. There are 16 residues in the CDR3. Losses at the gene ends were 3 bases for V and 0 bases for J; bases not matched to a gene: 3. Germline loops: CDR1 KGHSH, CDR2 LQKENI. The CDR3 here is CASSPGTGFSGNTIYF. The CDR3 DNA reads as TGTGCCAGCTCACCGGGGACAGGGTTCTCTGGAAACACCATATATTTT.

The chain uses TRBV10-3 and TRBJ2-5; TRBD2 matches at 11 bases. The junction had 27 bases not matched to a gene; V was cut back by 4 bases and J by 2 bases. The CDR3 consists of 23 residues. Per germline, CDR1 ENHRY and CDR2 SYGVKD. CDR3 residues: CAISGEGTSGGAGPSRGQETQYF. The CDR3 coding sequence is TGTGCCATCAGTGGCGAGGGGACTAGCGGCGGGGCGGGGCCCTCAAGGGGTCAAGAGACCCAGTACTTC.

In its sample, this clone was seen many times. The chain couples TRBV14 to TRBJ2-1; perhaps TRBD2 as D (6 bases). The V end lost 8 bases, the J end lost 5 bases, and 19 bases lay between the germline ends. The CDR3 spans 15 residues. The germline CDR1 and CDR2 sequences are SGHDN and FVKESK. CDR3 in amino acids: CASLRGGMGNNEQFF. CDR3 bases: TGTGCCAGCCTCCGGGGCGGGATGGGGAACAATGAGCAGTTCTTC.

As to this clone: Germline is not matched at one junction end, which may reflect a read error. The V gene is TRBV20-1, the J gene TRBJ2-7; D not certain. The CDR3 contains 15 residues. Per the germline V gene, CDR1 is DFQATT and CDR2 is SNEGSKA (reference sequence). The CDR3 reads CSAGTPVALAYDQYF. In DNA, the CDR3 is TGCAGTGCTGGAACCCCCGTGGCGCTGGCCTACGATCAGTACTTC.

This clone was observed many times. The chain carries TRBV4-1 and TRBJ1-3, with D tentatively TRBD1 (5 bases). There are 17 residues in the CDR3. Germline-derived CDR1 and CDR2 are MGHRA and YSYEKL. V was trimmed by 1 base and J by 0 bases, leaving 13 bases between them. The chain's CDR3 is CASSQAQGTHSGNTIYF. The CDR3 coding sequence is TGCGCCAGCAGCCAAGCCCAGGGAACTCACTCTGGAAACACCATATATTTT.

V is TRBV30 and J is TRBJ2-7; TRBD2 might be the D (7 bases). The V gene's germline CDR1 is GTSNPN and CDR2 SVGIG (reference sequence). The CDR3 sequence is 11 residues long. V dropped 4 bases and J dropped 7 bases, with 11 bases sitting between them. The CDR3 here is CAWMGGREQYF. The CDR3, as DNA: TGTGCCTGGATGGGGGGGCGGGAGCAGTACTTC.

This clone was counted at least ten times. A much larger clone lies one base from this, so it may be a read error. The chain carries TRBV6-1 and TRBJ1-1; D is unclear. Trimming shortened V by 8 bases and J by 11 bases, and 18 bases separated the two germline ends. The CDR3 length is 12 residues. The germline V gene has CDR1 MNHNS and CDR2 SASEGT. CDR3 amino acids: CASVEVEEEAFF. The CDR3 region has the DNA TGTGCCAGCGTCGAAGTGGAGGAGGAGGCTTTCTTT.

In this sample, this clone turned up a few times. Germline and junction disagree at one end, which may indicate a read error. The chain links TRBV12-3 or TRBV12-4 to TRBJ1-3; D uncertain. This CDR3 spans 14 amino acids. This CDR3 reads CASSLAGPGNTIYF. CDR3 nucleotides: TGTGCCAGCAGTCTAGCTGGGCCTGGAAACACCATATATTTT.

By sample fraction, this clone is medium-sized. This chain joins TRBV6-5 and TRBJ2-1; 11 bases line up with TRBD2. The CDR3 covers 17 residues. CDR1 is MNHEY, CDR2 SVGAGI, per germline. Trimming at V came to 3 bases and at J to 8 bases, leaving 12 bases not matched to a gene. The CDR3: CASSYPPTSGSTDEQFF. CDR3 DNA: TGTGCCAGCAGTTATCCCCCAACTAGCGGGAGCACCGATGAGCAGTTCTTC.

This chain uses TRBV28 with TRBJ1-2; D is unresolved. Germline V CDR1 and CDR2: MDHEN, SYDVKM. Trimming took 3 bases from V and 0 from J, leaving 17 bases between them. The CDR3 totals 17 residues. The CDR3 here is CASSFLPTAHSNYGYTF. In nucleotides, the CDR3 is TGTGCCAGCAGTTTCCTACCCACAGCTCATTCTAACTATGGCTACACCTTC.

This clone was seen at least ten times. The CDR3 DNA reads as TGTGCCAGCAGTGAAAGCGGTTGGCAGGGAAGCGCCGGGGAGCTGTTTTTT. This encodes CASSESGWQGSAGELFF. The chain joins TRBV6-1 to TRBJ2-2, with D perhaps given as TRBD1 or TRBD2 (5 bases each). V lost 2 bases and J lost 6, with 19 bases in between. This CDR3 spans 17 amino acids. Germline CDR1 MNHNS, CDR2 SASEGT.

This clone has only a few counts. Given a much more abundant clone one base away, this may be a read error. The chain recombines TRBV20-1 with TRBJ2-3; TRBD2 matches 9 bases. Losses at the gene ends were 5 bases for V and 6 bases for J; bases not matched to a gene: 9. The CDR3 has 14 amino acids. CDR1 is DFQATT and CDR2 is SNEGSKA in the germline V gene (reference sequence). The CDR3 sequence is CSAYDQRGADTQYF. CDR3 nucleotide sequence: TGCAGTGCTTACGACCAGCGGGGGGCCGATACGCAGTATTTT.

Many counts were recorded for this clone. The CDR3, as DNA: TGTGCCAGCAGTTTACAAGGGTATGGCTATGGTCACACCTTC. Translating gives CASSLQGYGYGHTF. The gene calls are TRBV12-3 or TRBV12-4 and TRBJ1-2; D gene uncertain. Trimming cost V 2 bases and J 12 bases, with 19 bases left between them. The CDR3 extends over 14 amino acids.

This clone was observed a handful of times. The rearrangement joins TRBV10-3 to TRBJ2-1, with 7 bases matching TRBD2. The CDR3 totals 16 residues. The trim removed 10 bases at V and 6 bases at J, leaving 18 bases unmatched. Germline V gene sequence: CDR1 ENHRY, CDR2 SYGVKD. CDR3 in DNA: TGTGCCACCGTGGGAGGTGGGCGGGGGTCCATCAATGAGCAGTTCTTC. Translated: CATVGGGRGSINEQFF.

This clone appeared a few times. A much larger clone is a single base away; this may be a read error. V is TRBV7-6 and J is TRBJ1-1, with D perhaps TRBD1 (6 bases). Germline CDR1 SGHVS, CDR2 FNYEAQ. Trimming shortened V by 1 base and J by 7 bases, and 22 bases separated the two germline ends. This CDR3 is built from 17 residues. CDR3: CASSLGPWGAGRDEAFF. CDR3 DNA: TGTGCCAGCAGCTTAGGACCCTGGGGGGCGGGACGGGATGAAGCTTTCTTT.

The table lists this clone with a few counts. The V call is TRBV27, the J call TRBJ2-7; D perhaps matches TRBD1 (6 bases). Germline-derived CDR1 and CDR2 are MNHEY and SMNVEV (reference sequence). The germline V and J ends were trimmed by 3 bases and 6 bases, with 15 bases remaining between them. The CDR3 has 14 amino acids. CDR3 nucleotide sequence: TGTGCCAGCAGTTTGAGTTGGACAGCTGGCGAGCAGTACTTC. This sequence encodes CASSLSWTAGEQYF.